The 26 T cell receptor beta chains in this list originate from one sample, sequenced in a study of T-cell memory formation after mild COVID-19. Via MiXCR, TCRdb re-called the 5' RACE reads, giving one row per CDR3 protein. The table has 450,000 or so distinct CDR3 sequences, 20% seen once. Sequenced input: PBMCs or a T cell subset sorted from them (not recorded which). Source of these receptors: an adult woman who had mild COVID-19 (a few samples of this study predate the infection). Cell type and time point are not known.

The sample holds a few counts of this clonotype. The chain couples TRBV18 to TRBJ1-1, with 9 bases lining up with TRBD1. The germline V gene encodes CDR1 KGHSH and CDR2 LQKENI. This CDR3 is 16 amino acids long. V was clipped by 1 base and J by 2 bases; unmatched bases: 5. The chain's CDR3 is CASSPRQGGFNTEAFF. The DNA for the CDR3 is TGTGCCAGCTCACCACGACAGGGGGGATTCAACACTGAAGCTTTCTTT.

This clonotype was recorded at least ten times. The CDR3 nucleotides read TGCAGTGCTAGTAAGGAACGGGACGGCCAGCAGTACTTC. This encodes CSASKERDGQQYF. This chain links TRBV20-1 with TRBJ2-7, with D perhaps given as TRBD1 or TRBD2 (5 bases each). V was trimmed by 3 bases and J by 8 bases, leaving 17 bases between them. Germline CDR1 DFQATT, CDR2 SNEGSKA (reference sequence). The CDR3 covers 13 residues.

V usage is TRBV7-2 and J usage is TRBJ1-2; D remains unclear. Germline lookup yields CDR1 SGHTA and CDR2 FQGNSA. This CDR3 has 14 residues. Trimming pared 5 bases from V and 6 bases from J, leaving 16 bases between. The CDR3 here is CASSPGPLKDGYTF. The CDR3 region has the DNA TGTGCCAGCAGCCCAGGACCGCTTAAGGATGGCTACACCTTC.

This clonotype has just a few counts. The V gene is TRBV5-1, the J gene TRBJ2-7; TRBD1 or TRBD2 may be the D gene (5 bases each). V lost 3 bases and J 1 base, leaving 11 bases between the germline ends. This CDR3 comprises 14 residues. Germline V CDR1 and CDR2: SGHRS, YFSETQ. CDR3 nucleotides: TGCGCCAGCAGCTCCTCCGGGACGTCCTACGAGCAGTACTTC. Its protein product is CASSSSGTSYEQYF.

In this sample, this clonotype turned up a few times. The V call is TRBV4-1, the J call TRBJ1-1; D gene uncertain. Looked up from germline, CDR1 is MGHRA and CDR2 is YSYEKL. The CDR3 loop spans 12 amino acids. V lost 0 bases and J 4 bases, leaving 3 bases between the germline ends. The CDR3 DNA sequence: TGCGCCAGCAGCCAAGACGGCACTGAAGCTTTCTTT. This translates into CASSQDGTEAFF.

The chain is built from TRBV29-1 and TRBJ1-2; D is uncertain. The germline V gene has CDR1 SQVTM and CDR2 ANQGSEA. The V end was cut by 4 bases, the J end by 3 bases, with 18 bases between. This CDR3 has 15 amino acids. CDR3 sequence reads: CSVVAALSGYYGYTF. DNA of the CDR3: TGCAGCGTTGTAGCGGCTCTGAGTGGGTACTATGGCTACACCTTC.

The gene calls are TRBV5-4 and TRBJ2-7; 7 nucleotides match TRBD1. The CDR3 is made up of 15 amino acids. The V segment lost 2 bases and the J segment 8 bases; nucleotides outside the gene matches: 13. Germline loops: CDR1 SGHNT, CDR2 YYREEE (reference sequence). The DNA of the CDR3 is TGTGCCAGCAGCTTTGAACTAGTAGGGACAGCCCAGCAGTACTTC. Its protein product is CASSFELVGTAQQYF.

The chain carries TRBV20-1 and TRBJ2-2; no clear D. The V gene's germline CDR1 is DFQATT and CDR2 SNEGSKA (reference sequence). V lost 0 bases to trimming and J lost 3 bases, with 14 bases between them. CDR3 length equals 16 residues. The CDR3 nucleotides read TGCAGTGCTAGAGAGCTCGGGCGAGGTGACACCGGGGAGCTGTTTTTT. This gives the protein CSARELGRGDTGELFF.

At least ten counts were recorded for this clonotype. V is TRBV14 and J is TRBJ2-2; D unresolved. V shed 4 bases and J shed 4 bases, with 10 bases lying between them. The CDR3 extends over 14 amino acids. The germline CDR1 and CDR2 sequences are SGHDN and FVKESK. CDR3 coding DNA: TGTGCCAGCAGCCCCGGCAGAGGCACCGGGGAGCTGTTTTTT. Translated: CASSPGRGTGELFF. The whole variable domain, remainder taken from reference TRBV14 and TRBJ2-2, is EAGVTQFPSHSVIEKGQTVTLRCDPISGHDNLYWYRRVMGKEIKFLLHFVKESKQDESGMPNNRFLAERTGGTYSTLKVQPAELEDSGVYFCASSPGRGTGELFFGEGSRLTVL.

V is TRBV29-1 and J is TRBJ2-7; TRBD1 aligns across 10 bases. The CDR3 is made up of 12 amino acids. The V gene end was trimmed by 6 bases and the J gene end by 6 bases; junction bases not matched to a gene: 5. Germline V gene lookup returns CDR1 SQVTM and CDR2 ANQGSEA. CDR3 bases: TGCAGCGTAGCGACAGGGGGCAGCGAGCAGTACTTC. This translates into CSVATGGSEQYF.

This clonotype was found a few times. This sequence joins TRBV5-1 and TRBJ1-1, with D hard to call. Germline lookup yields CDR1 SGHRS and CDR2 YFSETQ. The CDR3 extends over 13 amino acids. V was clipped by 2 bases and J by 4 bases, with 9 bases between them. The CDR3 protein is CASSFRSITEAFF. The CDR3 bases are TGCGCCAGCAGCTTCCGGTCAATCACTGAAGCTTTCTTT.

The chain's CDR3 is CASSRGQGFYEQYF. The CDR3 DNA sequence: TGCGCCAGCAGCCGAGGACAGGGGTTCTACGAGCAGTACTTC. The chain combines TRBV5-1 with TRBJ2-7, with TRBD1 matching over 9 bases. The CDR3 contains 14 residues. Germline CDR1 and CDR2: SGHRS and YFSETQ. J lost 3 bases, V lost 4 bases, and 5 bases had no gene match.

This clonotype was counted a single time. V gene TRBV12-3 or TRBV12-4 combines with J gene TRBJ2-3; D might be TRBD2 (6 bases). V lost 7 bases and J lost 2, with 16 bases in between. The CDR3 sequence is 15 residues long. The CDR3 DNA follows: TGTGCCAGCAAGGCGGGCGGGATTACCACAGATACGCAGTATTTT. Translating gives CASKAGGITTDTQYF.

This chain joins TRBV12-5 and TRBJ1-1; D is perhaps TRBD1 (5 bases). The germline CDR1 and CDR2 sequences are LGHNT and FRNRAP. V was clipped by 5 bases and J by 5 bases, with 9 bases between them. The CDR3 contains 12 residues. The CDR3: CASGHGGTEAFF. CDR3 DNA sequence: TGTGCTAGTGGTCACGGGGGTACTGAAGCTTTCTTT.

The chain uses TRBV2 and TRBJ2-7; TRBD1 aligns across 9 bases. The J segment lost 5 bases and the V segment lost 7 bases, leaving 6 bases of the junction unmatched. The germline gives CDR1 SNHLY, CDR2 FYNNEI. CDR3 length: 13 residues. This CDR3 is CASKDRGMDEQYF. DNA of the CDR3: TGTGCCAGCAAGGACAGGGGAATGGACGAGCAGTACTTC.

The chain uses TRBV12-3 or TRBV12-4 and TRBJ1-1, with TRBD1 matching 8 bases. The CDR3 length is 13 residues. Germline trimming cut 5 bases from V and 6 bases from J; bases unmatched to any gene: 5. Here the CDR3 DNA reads TGTGCCAGCAGTCCCAGGGGGCAGGCTGAAGCTTTCTTT. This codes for CASSPRGQAEAFF.

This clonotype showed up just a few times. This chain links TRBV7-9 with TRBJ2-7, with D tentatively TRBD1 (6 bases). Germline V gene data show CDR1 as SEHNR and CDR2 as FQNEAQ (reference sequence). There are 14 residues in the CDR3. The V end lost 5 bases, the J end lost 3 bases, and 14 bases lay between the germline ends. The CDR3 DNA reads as TGTGCCAGCAGCCCCGGGACATCTAACTACGAGCAGTACTTC. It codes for CASSPGTSNYEQYF.

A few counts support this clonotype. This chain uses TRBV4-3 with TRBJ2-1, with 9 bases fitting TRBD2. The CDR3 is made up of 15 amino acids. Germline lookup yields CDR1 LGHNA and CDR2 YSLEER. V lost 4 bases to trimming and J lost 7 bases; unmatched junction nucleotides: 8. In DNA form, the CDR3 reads TGCGCCAGCAGCCCTCTAGCGGGAAGTCGGAATGAGCAGTTCTTC. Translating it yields CASSPLAGSRNEQFF.

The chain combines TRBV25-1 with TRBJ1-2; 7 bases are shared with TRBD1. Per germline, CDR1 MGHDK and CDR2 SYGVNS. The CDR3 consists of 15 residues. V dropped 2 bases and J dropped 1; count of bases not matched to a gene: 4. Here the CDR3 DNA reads TGTGCCAGCAGTGAAGTTGGGACAGTTAACTATGGCTACACCTTC. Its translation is CASSEVGTVNYGYTF.

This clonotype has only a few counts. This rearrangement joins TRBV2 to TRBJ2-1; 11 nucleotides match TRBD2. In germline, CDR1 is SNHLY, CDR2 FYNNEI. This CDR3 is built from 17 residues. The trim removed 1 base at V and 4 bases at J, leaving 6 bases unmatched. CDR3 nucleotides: TGTGCCAGCAGTGAAGTTAGCGGGGGGGACAGATACAATGAGCAGTTCTTC. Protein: CASSEVSGGDRYNEQFF. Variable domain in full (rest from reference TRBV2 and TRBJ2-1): EPEVTQTPSHQVTQMGQEVILRCVPISNHLYFYWYRQILGQKVEFLVSFYNNEISEKSEIFDDQFSVERPDGSNFTLKIRSTKLEDSAMYFCASSEVSGGDRYNEQFFGPGTRLTVL.

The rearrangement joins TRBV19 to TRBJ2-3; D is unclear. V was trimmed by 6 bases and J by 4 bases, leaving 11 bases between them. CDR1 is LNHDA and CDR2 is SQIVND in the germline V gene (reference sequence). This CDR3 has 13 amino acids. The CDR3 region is CASRGQPPDTQYF. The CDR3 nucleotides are TGTGCCAGTAGGGGTCAGCCCCCAGATACGCAGTATTTT.

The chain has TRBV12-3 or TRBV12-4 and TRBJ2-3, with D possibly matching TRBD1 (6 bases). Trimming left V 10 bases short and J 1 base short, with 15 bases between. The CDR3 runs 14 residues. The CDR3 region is CATQGLPGTDTQYF. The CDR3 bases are TGTGCCACGCAGGGGCTCCCCGGCACAGATACGCAGTATTTT.

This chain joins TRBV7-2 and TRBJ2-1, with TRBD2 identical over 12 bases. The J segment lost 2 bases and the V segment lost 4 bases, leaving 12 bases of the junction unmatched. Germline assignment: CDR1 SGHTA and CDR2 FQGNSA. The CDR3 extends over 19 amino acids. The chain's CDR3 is CASSSPGLAGRGPYNEQFF. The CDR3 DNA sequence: TGTGCCAGCAGCTCTCCGGGACTAGCGGGCCGAGGGCCCTACAATGAGCAGTTCTTC. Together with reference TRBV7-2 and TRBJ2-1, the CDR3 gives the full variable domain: GAGVSQSPSNKVTEKGKDVELRCDPISGHTALYWYRQSLGQGLEFLIYFQGNSAPDKSGLPSDRFSAERTGGSVSTLTIQRTQQEDSAVYLCASSSPGLAGRGPYNEQFFGPGTRLTVL.

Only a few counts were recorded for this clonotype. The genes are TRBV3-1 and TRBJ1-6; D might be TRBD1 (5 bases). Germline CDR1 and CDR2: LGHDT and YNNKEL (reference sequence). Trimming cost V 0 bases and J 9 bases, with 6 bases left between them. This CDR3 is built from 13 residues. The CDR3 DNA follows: TGTGCCAGCAGCCAAGAGGGGGGTTCACCCCTCCACTTT. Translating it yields CASSQEGGSPLHF.

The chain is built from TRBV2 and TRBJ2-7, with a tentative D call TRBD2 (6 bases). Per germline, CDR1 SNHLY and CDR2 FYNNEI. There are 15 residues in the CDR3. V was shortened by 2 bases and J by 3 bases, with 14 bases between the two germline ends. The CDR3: CASSEYSGSHYEQYF. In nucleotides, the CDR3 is TGTGCCAGCAGTGAATATTCCGGGAGCCACTACGAGCAGTACTTC.

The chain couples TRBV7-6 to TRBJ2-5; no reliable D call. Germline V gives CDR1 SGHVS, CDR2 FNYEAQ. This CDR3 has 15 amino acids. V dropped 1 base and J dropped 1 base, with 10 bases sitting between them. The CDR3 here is CASSLEASVQETQYF. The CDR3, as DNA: TGTGCCAGCAGCTTAGAGGCCAGCGTCCAAGAGACCCAGTACTTC.